The rows below give T cell receptor beta chains drawn from one sample of a study of T cell responses to AZD1222 COVID-19 vaccine. Sequencing used immunoSEQ multiplex PCR; TCRdb keeps in-frame clones, though not all of them. The sample gives about 140,000 clones, 80% to 90% of which show up once; around 8% is in the top ten. The material was peripheral blood, obtained on day 0 of AZD1222 vaccination. Receptors originate from an adult in good health. Both conserved end residues are trimmed from each CDR3. The order of the fields is clone size, D gene, V gene, CDR3 protein. A D gene is named only where the DNA matches it firmly. Some rows have no size entry. The others give once, few or many, or a class for an expanded clone.

clone size: NA
D gene: NA
V gene: TRBV28
CDR3 protein: ASSQILNMLNPNSPLH

clone size: few
D gene: NA
V gene: TRBV12-5
CDR3 protein: ASGPQVGEQF

clone size: NA
D gene: NA
V gene: TRBV5-1
CDR3 protein: ASRNHSGNTIY

clone size: NA
D gene: TRBD2
V gene: TRBV13
CDR3 protein: ASSLVDYRDYQPDTQY

clone size: NA
D gene: NA
V gene: TRBV2
CDR3 protein: ASIPTRTRPNTEAF

clone size: once
D gene: NA
V gene: TRBV3-1/TRBV3-2
CDR3 protein: ASSPLPELEAPPNTEAF

clone size: NA
D gene: NA
V gene: TRBV6-2/TRBV6-3
CDR3 protein: ASSYSWRANTEAF

clone size: NA
D gene: TRBD2
V gene: TRBV18
CDR3 protein: ASSPLAGGSTGELF

clone size: NA
D gene: NA
V gene: TRBV9
CDR3 protein: ASSVVAGPPYGYT

clone size: NA
D gene: TRBD2
V gene: TRBV2
CDR3 protein: ASSGLAGLYEQY

clone size: few
D gene: TRBD2
V gene: TRBV14
CDR3 protein: ASSQDSRGGPNEQF

clone size: NA
D gene: NA
V gene: TRBV19
CDR3 protein: ASSLSGLTNEKLF

clone size: NA
D gene: NA
V gene: TRBV5-1
CDR3 protein: ASSFDRSYEQY

clone size: NA
D gene: NA
V gene: TRBV5-4
CDR3 protein: ASSPTGTNQETQY

clone size: NA
D gene: NA
V gene: TRBV10-1
CDR3 protein: ASSESLAGSNEQF

clone size: once
D gene: TRBD1
V gene: TRBV12-5
CDR3 protein: ASGPQDRGLAFGKNIQY

clone size: NA
D gene: NA
V gene: TRBV7-8
CDR3 protein: ASSYQADQPQH

clone size: NA
D gene: NA
V gene: TRBV6-2/TRBV6-3
CDR3 protein: ASSYPIPVRNSYNEQF

clone size: NA
D gene: NA
V gene: TRBV13
CDR3 protein: ASSLLGRIEQY

clone size: NA
D gene: TRBD1
V gene: TRBV7-9
CDR3 protein: ASRNSNFRDRVYNEQF

clone size: NA
D gene: NA
V gene: TRBV30
CDR3 protein: AWARDLPGGTDTQY

clone size: NA
D gene: NA
V gene: TRBV24-1
CDR3 protein: ATSDYKNTDTQY

clone size: once
D gene: TRBD2
V gene: TRBV6-6
CDR3 protein: ASMSRKGLVSYEQY

clone size: NA
D gene: TRBD1
V gene: TRBV19
CDR3 protein: ASRRGTGFFKENTEAF

clone size: NA
D gene: NA
V gene: TRBV5-1
CDR3 protein: ASSLAWGASGNTIY

clone size: medium-sized
D gene: NA
V gene: TRBV7-8
CDR3 protein: ASSPVGGFGNTIY

clone size: NA
D gene: NA
V gene: TRBV5-4
CDR3 protein: ASSLDSFQEQY

clone size: NA
D gene: NA
V gene: TRBV2
CDR3 protein: ASSPETNEKLF

clone size: NA
D gene: TRBD1
V gene: TRBV5-1
CDR3 protein: ASSLPSQGAEAF